Sequencing of this T cell receptor (beta chain) was carried out in a study of blood T cell repertoires in COVID-19. The table came from immunoSEQ multiplex PCR; TCRdb's copy has only in-frame clones and leaves some out. Here the sample spans over 150,000 clones, about 82% being singletons. The clonotype comes from a man aged 45 to 65 with active or convalescent COVID-19. The source material was peripheral blood.

CDR3 in DNA: TGTGCCAGCAGCGTGTCACTAGCGTTTAAACATGAGCAGTTCTTC. It is translated as CASSVSLAFKHEQFF. The chain combines TRBV9 with TRBJ2-1, with 7 bases that match TRBD2. V lost 2 bases, J lost 8 bases, and 10 bases stayed unmatched. This CDR3 is built from 15 residues. The germline V gene has CDR1 SGDLS and CDR2 YYNGEE. Supplemented by reference TRBV9 and TRBJ2-1, the full variable domain reads DSGVTQTPKHLITATGQRVTLRCSPRSGDLSVYWYQQSLDQGLQFLIQYYNGEERAKGNILERFSAQQFPDLHSELNLSSLELGDSALYFCASSVSLAFKHEQFFGPGTRLTVL.